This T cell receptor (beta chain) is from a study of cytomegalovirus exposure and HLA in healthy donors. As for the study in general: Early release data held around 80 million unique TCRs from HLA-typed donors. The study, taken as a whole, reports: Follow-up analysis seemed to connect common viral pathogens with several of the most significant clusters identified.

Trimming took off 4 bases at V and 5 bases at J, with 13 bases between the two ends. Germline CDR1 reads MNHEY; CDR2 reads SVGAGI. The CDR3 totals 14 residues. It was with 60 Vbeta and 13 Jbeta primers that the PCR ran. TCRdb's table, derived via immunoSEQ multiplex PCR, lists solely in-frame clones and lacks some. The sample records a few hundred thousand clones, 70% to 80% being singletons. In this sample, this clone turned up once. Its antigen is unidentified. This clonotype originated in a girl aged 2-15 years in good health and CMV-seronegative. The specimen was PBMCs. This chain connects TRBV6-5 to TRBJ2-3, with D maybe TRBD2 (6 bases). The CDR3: CASSFSGVKDTQYF. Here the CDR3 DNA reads TGTGCCAGCAGTTTCTCGGGAGTAAAAGATACGCAGTATTTT.